Detailed here is one T cell receptor (beta chain). Template material for amplifying TCR beta CDR3 regions consisted of RNA transcripts. During a first-round RT-PCR of the TCR CDR3, the HTBI primer set was used. Each CDR3 protein gets one entry after TCRdb re-called the multiplex PCR reads with MiXCR. The data contain around 300,000 distinct CDR3 sequences, about 14% of them singletons. The data originate from a study of T cells in Graves' hyperthyroidism and ophthalmopathy. Germline CDR1 and CDR2: ENHRY and SYGVKD. V gave up 3 bases and J gave up 8 bases, with 14 bases separating them. CDR3 length: 14 residues.

V usage is TRBV10-3 and J usage is TRBJ1-3, with D uncertain. Sequencing was done on a sample of blood. This receptor was identified in a woman aged 25 to 39 with Graves' hyperthyroidism. The CDR3 loop is CAISEGPSRHTIYF. DNA for the CDR3: TGTGCCATCAGTGAAGGTCCGTCTCGACACACCATATATTTT.